This T cell receptor (beta chain) is drawn from a study of spatial heterogeneity in lung cancer. On the study more broadly: Beta-chain sequences consistently outnumbered alpha-chain sequences in detection. An average of more than ten raw reads was observed per unique TCR and UMI combination. Study results and caveats: Ubiquitous, expanded tumor-derived TCRs were more frequently observed in blood at resection than at follow-up.

About this clonotype itself: Its specificity is unknown.

All TCR cDNA molecules were individually tagged with a unique molecular identifier. Each CDR3 protein gets one entry after TCRdb re-called the 5' RACE reads with MiXCR. This table has 45,000 to 65,000 distinct CDR3 sequences, 7.4% appearing once. The CDR3 contains 14 residues. The J segment lost 7 bases and the V segment lost 5 bases, leaving 7 bases of the junction unmatched. Time point in this sample: blood at routine non-recurrence follow-up after resection. Unsorted whole RNA of tumor, nontumor lung or frozen PBMC was sequenced. The receptor's source is a female donor with early-stage non-small cell lung cancer. The specimen was PBMCs, collected at follow-up. V is TRBV12-3 or TRBV12-4 and J is TRBJ1-1, with TRBD1 matching 10 bases. For the CDR3, the DNA is TGTGCCAGCAGTCCTGGGACAGGGGACATTGAAGCTTTCTTT. Amino acid sequence: CASSPGTGDIEAFF.